Presented here are 25 T cell receptor beta chains from one specimen sequenced in a study of shared clonotypes between healthy human individuals. Profiled with immunoSEQ multiplex PCR; TCRdb holds only in-frame clones, not every one. The repertoire consists of fewer than 350,000 clones, with around 86% occurring once and the leading ten covering about a sixth. The sequenced material came from memory CD8+ T cells sorted from blood. Specified subset: CD45RO+ cells pooled with CCR7-negative TemRA cells. The source of these receptors is a man aged 18 to 30 in good health.

The genes are TRBV7-9 and TRBJ2-7, with D maybe TRBD1 (5 bases). V gave up 1 base and J gave up 2 bases, with 15 bases separating them. Germline V gene sequence: CDR1 SEHNR, CDR2 FQNEAQ (reference sequence). The CDR3 loop spans 16 amino acids. The CDR3 DNA reads TGTGCCAGCAGCTTAGGATTGACAGAACATCCCTACGAGCAGTACTTC. Translation gives CASSLGLTEHPYEQYF.

This CDR3 reads CASSTGKGGAVQETQYF. CDR3 nucleotides: TGTGCCAGCAGTACAGGAAAGGGGGGGGCCGTCCAAGAGACCCAGTACTTC. V usage is TRBV2 and J usage is TRBJ2-5; the D gene is possibly TRBD2 (7 bases). The CDR3 runs 17 residues. V was shortened by 5 bases and J by 1 base, with 20 bases between the two germline ends. The germline V gene encodes CDR1 SNHLY and CDR2 FYNNEI.

V is TRBV11-2 and J is TRBJ2-7, with 7 bases that match TRBD1. With V trimmed by 1 base and J by 5 bases, 8 bases remained unmatched. Germline V CDR1 and CDR2: SGHAT, FQNNGV. The CDR3 is made up of 15 amino acids. CDR3 bases: TGTGCCAGCAGCTTAGTTGGACAGGAGGCAGACGAGCAGTACTTC. Translated, it gives CASSLVGQEADEQYF.

Regarding this clone: This probably arose from a read error, given a far larger clone one base away. Other DNA sequences from this sample encode an identical CDR3 as well. The chain couples TRBV7-9 to TRBJ2-2, with unresolved D. Germline values: CDR1 SEHNR, CDR2 FQNEAQ (reference sequence). The ends were cut back, 6 bases at V and 4 bases at J, with 15 bases in the middle. The CDR3 covers 15 residues. CDR3 region: CASRQARHPTGELFF. The CDR3 DNA follows: TGTGCCAGCAGACAAGCTCGGCACCCCACCGGGGAGCTGTTTTTT.

V is TRBV30 and J is TRBJ1-5, with no clear D. CDR3 length equals 14 residues. Trimming removed 5 bases at V and 1 base at J, with 12 bases between. Germline V gene sequence: CDR1 GTSNPN, CDR2 SVGIG (reference sequence). Here the CDR3 DNA reads TGTGCCTGGGCCACCAGTGGCAGCAATCAGCCCCAGCATTTT. This codes for CAWATSGSNQPQHF.

The chain carries TRBV2 and TRBJ1-5, with D maybe TRBD1 (5 bases). Germline V gene sequence: CDR1 SNHLY, CDR2 FYNNEI. V gave up 5 bases and J gave up 1 base, with 18 bases separating them. CDR3 size: 17 residues. Here the CDR3 DNA reads TGTGCCAGCAGTTGGATTACGGGGGAAATCAGCAATCAGCCCCAGCATTTT. It is translated as CASSWITGEISNQPQHF. The full variable domain, completed using reference TRBV2 and TRBJ1-5, is EPEVTQTPSHQVTQMGQEVILRCVPISNHLYFYWYRQILGQKVEFLVSFYNNEISEKSEIFDDQFSVERPDGSNFTLKIRSTKLEDSAMYFCASSWITGEISNQPQHFGDGTRLSIL.

The genes are TRBV9 and TRBJ2-7, with a tentative D call TRBD2 (5 bases). The V end lost 4 bases, the J end lost 2 bases, and 10 bases lay between the germline ends. CDR3 length: 13 residues. CDR1 is SGDLS, CDR2 YYNGEE, per germline. CDR3 nucleotide sequence: TGTGCCAGCAGCAATGGAGCGGCCTACGAGCAGTACTTC. As protein: CASSNGAAYEQYF.

The V and J genes are TRBV7-2 and TRBJ1-2, with D perhaps matching TRBD1 (5 bases). The germline V gene has CDR1 SGHTA and CDR2 FQGNSA. V shed 9 bases and J shed 4 bases, with 18 bases lying between them. The CDR3 runs to 14 residues. CDR3 coding DNA: TGTGCCAGTACTGGGGGATCCGACCTCTATGGCTACACCTTC. It yields the protein CASTGGSDLYGYTF.

The V call is TRBV27, the J call TRBJ1-5; TRBD1 aligns across 7 bases. V lost 6 bases to trimming and J lost 3 bases; unmatched junction nucleotides: 8. In germline, CDR1 is MNHEY, CDR2 SMNVEV (reference sequence). The CDR3 extends over 15 amino acids. The CDR3 reads CASSSHDRDNQPQHF. The CDR3 DNA is TGTGCCAGCAGCAGCCACGACAGGGACAATCAGCCCCAGCATTTT.

This clone was observed a handful of times. The chain has TRBV10-3 and TRBJ2-1; D remains ambiguous. Between the trimmed V and J ends, which lost 10 bases and 10 bases, there was a span of 20 bases. CDR3 size: 13 residues. Germline CDR1 ENHRY, CDR2 SYGVKD. The CDR3 region has the DNA TGTGCCACCTCCGACCAAACCCATGGGGAGCAGTTCTTC. Translated, it gives CATSDQTHGEQFF.

This sequence joins TRBV5-1 and TRBJ2-3; no reliable D call. The CDR3 totals 15 residues. Per germline, CDR1 SGHRS and CDR2 YFSETQ. V was pared by 0 bases and J by 1 base, with 9 bases between. The CDR3 nucleotides read TGCGCCAGCAGCTTGGGCAGGAGAGGCACAGATACGCAGTATTTT. Protein: CASSLGRRGTDTQYF.

The chain combines TRBV29-1 with TRBJ2-1; the D is unclear. Germline V CDR1 and CDR2: SQVTM, ANQGSEA. Trimming shortened V by 2 bases and J by 9 bases, and 20 bases separated the two germline ends. The CDR3 is made up of 15 amino acids. The CDR3 reads CSVECVGIQESEQFF. The CDR3 bases are TGCAGCGTTGAATGTGTGGGGATTCAGGAGAGTGAGCAGTTCTTC.

The genes are TRBV4-1 and TRBJ1-6; the D is unclear. Germline V lookup: CDR1 MGHRA, CDR2 YSYEKL. CDR3 length: 15 residues. V shed 5 bases and J shed 9 bases, with 17 bases lying between them. CDR3 sequence (DNA): TGCGCCAGCAGCTCCGAGGCGCGGCCCTTTTCACCCCTCCACTTT. Its translation is CASSSEARPFSPLHF.

The chain links TRBV28 to TRBJ1-6; D not resolved. Germline-derived CDR1 and CDR2 are MDHEN and SYDVKM. The ends were cut back, 7 bases at V and 9 bases at J, with 19 bases in the middle. The CDR3 sequence is 15 residues long. The CDR3 DNA sequence: TGTGCCAGCACCCATTTTGGGGAGTGGGGTTCACCCCTCCACTTT. Amino acid sequence: CASTHFGEWGSPLHF.

The J gene is TRBJ2-4, the V gene TRBV11-2; 12 nucleotides align to TRBD2. CDR3 length equals 16 residues. Per germline, CDR1 SGHAT and CDR2 FQNNGV. The ends lost 5 bases at V and 6 bases at J; junction bases unmatched: 8. CDR3 in amino acids: CASSQGLAGPGNIQYF. The CDR3 nucleotides read TGTGCCAGCAGCCAGGGACTAGCGGGCCCGGGAAACATTCAGTACTTC.

There are a few counts of this clone. The CDR3: CASSWEYRAREQFF. The CDR3 coding sequence is TGTGCCAGCAGCTGGGAGTACAGGGCCCGTGAGCAGTTCTTC. The rearrangement joins TRBV7-9 to TRBJ2-1; D is possibly TRBD1 (6 bases). The CDR3 consists of 14 residues. Trimming left V 4 bases short and J 9 bases short, with 16 bases between. Germline V gene sequence: CDR1 SEHNR, CDR2 FQNEAQ (reference sequence).

The CDR3 coding sequence is TGTGCCAGCAGCTTAGGGACTAGCGGGAGAGATACGCAGTATTTT. This encodes CASSLGTSGRDTQYF. The chain couples TRBV7-2 to TRBJ2-3; 13 bases fit TRBD2. The CDR3 has 15 amino acids. The germline CDR1 and CDR2 sequences are SGHTA and FQGNSA. Trimming at V came to 1 base and at J to 5 bases, leaving 0 bases not matched to a gene.

The chain couples TRBV18 to TRBJ2-7; tentatively, D is TRBD2 (5 bases). The CDR3 length is 14 residues. In germline, CDR1 is KGHSH, CDR2 LQKENI. Trimming removed 3 bases from V and 3 bases from J, with 12 bases in between. CDR3 DNA: TGTGCCAGCTCACCCCCCGGGGTCAACTACGAGCAGTACTTC. Translated, it gives CASSPPGVNYEQYF.

V usage is TRBV18 and J usage is TRBJ1-1; D is undetermined. Germline V CDR1 and CDR2: KGHSH, LQKENI. V dropped 6 bases and J dropped 1 base, with 12 bases sitting between them. The CDR3 is 14 residues long. The CDR3 loop is CASSRVEGNTEAFF. The CDR3 bases are TGTGCCAGCTCCCGGGTGGAAGGGAACACTGAAGCTTTCTTT.

CDR3 nucleotide sequence: TGTGCCAGCAGCCATCAGACTCCGAATGGCTACACCTTC. Its protein is CASSHQTPNGYTF. The chain employs TRBV28 and TRBJ1-2; D remains ambiguous. The V end lost 6 bases, the J end lost 6 bases, and 14 bases lay between the germline ends. The CDR3 runs to 13 residues. Germline V gene data show CDR1 as MDHEN and CDR2 as SYDVKM.

This clone was counted a few times. The CDR3 bases are TGTGCCAGCAGTCCCCGGGACGGGCCCTACGAGCAGTACTTC. This sequence encodes CASSPRDGPYEQYF. V is TRBV2 and J is TRBJ2-7; D is possibly TRBD1 or TRBD2 (5 bases each). The germline V gene encodes CDR1 SNHLY and CDR2 FYNNEI. The CDR3 totals 14 residues. Trimming removed 5 bases at V and 2 bases at J, with 13 bases between.

The chain couples TRBV30 to TRBJ2-2; 7 nucleotides align to TRBD1. This CDR3 region has 16 residues. V gave up 0 bases and J gave up 1 base; unmatched junction bases: 5. CDR1 is GTSNPN, CDR2 SVGIG, per germline (reference sequence). The CDR3 region is CAWSVKGAVNTGELFF. In DNA, the CDR3 is TGTGCCTGGAGTGTGAAGGGGGCTGTGAACACCGGGGAGCTGTTTTTT.

The rearrangement uses TRBV4-1 and TRBJ2-3, with 8 bases aligning to TRBD2. Germline lookup yields CDR1 MGHRA and CDR2 YSYEKL. V lost 0 bases to trimming and J lost 5 bases; unmatched junction nucleotides: 7. This CDR3 has 16 amino acids. The CDR3 DNA reads as TGCGCCAGCAGCCAAGAAGAGGGAAGCGGGGGAGATACGCAGTATTTT. This gives the protein CASSQEEGSGGDTQYF.

The table lists this clone with a few counts. The chain is built from TRBV7-6 and TRBJ2-7; TRBD1 matches 11 bases. The germline gives CDR1 SGHVS, CDR2 FNYEAQ. There are 14 residues in the CDR3. Trimming cost V 5 bases and J 7 bases; bases outside gene matches: 7. CDR3 nucleotide sequence: TGTGCCAGCAGCGATGGGACAGGGGGTGGAGAGCAGTACTTC. It codes for CASSDGTGGGEQYF.

The count of this clone is one. The chain combines TRBV30 with TRBJ2-2; 13 positions agree with TRBD2. The V gene end was trimmed by 5 bases and the J gene end by 6 bases; junction bases not matched to a gene: 3. The CDR3 is made up of 14 amino acids. Germline lookup yields CDR1 GTSNPN and CDR2 SVGIG (reference sequence). CDR3 in DNA: TGTGCCTGGGGACTAGCGGGGGCTCCCGGGGAGCTGTTTTTT. Translation gives CAWGLAGAPGELFF.